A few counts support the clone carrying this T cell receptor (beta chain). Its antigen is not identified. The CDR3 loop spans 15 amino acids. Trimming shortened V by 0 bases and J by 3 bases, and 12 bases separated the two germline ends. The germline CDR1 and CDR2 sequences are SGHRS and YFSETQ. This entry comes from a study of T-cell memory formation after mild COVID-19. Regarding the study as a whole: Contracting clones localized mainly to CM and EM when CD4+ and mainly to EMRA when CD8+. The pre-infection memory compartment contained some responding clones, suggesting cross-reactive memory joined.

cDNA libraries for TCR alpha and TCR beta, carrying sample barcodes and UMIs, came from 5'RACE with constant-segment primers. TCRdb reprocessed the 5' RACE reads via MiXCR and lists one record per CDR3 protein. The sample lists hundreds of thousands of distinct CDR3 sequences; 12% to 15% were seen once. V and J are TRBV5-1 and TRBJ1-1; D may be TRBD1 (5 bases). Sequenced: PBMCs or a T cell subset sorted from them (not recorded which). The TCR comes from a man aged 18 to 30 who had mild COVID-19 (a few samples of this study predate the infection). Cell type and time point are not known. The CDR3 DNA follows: TGCGCCAGCAGCTTGGCAACTGCGGGGGACACTGAAGCTTTCTTT. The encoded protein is CASSLATAGDTEAFF.